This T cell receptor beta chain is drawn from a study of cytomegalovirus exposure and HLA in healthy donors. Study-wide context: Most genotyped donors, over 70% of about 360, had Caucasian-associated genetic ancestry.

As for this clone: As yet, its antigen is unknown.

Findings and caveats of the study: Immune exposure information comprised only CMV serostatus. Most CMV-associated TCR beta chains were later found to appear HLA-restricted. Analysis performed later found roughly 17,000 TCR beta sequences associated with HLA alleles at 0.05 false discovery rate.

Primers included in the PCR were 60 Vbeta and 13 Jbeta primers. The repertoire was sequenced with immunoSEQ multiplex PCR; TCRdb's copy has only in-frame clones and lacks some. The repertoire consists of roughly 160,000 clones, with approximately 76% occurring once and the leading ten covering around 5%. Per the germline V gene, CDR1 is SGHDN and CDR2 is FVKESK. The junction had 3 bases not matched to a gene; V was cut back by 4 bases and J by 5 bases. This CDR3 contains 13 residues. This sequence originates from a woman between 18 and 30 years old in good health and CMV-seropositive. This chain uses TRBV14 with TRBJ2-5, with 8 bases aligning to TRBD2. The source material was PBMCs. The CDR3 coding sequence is TGTGCCAGCAGCCGGCGGGGGGAGGAGACCCAGTACTTC. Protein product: CASSRRGEETQYF.